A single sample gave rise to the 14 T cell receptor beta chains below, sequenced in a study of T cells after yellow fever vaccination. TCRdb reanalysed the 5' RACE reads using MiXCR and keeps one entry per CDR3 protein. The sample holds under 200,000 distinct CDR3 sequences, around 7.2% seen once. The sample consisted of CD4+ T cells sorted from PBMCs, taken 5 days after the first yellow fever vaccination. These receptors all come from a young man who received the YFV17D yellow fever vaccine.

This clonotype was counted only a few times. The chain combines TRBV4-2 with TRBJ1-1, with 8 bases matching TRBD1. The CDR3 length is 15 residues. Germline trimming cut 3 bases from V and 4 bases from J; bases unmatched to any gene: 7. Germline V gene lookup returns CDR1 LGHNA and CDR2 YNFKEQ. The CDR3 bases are TGTGCCAGCAGCCACGACGACAGGGGAATCACTGAAGCTTTCTTT. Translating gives CASSHDDRGITEAFF.

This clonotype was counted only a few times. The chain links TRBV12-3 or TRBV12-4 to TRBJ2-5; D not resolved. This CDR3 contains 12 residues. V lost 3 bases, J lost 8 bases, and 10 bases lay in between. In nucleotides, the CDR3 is TGTGCCAGCAGTTTCGGTGCGGCTACCCAGTACTTC. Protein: CASSFGAATQYF.

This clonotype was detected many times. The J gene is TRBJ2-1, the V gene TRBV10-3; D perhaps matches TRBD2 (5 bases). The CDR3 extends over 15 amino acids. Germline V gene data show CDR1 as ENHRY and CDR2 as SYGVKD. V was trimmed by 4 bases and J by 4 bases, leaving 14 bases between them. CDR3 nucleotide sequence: TGTGCCATCAGTGCCCCTGGGAGTCATTACAATGAGCAGTTCTTC. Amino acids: CAISAPGSHYNEQFF.

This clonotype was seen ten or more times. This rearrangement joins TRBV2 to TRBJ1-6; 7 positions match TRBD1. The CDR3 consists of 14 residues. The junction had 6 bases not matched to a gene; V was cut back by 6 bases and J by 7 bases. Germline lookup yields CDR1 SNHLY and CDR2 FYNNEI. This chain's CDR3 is CASRRDSLNSPLHF. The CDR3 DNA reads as TGTGCCAGCAGAAGGGACAGCTTGAATTCACCCCTCCACTTT.

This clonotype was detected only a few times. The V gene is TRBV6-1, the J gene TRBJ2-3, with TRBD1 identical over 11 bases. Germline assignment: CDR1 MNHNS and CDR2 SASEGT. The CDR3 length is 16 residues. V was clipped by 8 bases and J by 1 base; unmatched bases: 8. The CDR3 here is CASSRDRGVGTDTQYF. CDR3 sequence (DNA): TGTGCCAGCTCCCGGGACAGGGGGGTCGGCACAGATACGCAGTATTTT.

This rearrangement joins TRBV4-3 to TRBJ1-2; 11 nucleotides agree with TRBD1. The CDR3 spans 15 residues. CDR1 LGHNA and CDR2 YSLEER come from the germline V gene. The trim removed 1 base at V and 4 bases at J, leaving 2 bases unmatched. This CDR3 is CASSQGTGGGYGYTF. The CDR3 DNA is TGCGCCAGCAGCCAAGGGACAGGGGGCGGCTATGGCTACACCTTC.

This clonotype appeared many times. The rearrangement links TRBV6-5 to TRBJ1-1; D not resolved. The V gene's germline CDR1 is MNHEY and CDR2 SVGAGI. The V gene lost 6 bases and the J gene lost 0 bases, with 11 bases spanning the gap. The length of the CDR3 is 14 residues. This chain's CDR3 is CASRYGDMNTEAFF. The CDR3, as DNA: TGTGCCAGCAGGTACGGCGACATGAACACTGAAGCTTTCTTT.

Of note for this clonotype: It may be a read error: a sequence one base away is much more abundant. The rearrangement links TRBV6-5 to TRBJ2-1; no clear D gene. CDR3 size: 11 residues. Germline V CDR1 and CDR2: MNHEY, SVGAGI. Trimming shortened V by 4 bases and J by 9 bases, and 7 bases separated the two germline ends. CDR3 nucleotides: TGTGCCAGCAGTTCAGAGGTTGAGCAGTTCTTC. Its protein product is CASSSEVEQFF.

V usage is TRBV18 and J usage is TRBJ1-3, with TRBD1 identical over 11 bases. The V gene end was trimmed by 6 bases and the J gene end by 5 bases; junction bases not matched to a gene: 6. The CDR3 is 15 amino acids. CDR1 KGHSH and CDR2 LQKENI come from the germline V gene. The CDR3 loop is CASSSGQGARNTIYF. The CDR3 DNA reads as TGTGCCAGCTCGTCAGGACAGGGGGCGAGAAACACCATATATTTT.

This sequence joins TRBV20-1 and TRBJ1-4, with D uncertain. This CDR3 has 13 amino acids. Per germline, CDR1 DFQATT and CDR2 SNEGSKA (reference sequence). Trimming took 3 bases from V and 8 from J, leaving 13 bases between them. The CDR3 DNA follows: TGCAGTGCTAGGTCGATAGGCGGAGAAAAACTGTTTTTT. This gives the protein CSARSIGGEKLFF.

The CDR3 loop is CASSTGQGGKEQYF. The CDR3 DNA reads TGTGCCAGCTCTACGGGACAGGGGGGTAAAGAGCAGTACTTC. The chain recombines TRBV5-5 with TRBJ2-7; the match to TRBD1 covers 11 bases. The CDR3 sequence is 14 residues long. The germline V gene has CDR1 SGHKS and CDR2 YYEKEE (reference sequence). V was pared by 7 bases and J by 7 bases, with 10 bases of the junction left unmatched.

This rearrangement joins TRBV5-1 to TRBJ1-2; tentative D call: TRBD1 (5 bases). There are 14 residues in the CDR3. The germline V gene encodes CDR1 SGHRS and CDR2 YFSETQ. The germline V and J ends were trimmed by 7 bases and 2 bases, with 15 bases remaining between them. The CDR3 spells CASQPVGRNYGYTF. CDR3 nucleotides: TGCGCCAGCCAGCCGGTGGGACGAAACTATGGCTACACCTTC.

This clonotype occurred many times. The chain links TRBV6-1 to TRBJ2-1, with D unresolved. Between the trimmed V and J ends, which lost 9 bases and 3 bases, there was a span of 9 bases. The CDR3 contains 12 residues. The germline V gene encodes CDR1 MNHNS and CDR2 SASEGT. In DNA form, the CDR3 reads TGTGCCAGGCGGACCATCTACAATGAGCAGTTCTTC. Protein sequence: CARRTIYNEQFF.

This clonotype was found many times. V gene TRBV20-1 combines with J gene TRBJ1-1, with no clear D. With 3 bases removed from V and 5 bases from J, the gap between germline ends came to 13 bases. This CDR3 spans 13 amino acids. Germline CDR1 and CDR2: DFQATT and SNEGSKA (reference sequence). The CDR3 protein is CSASRVGWTEAFF. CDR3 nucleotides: TGCAGTGCTAGTCGGGTAGGGTGGACTGAAGCTTTCTTT.